This T cell receptor beta chain came from a study of blood T cell repertoires in COVID-19. Germline V gene lookup returns CDR1 MNHEY and CDR2 SMNVEV (reference sequence). V was cut by 4 bases and J by 4 bases, with 19 bases left in between. This CDR3 contains 16 residues. Assay used: immunoSEQ multiplex PCR; TCRdb lists only in-frame clones, some missing. The data hold approximately 210,000 clones, with approximately 84% observed a single time. This chain uses TRBV27 with TRBJ2-5, with D hard to call. What was sequenced was peripheral blood. The TCR comes from a woman of 80 years or more with COVID-19, enrolled during active disease. CDR3 bases: TGTGCCAGCAGTTCGTCTCGGTCGCCCCTAACAGAGACCCAGTACTTC. Amino acids: CASSSSRSPLTETQYF.